One TCR beta chain is described in this entry. This entry comes from a study of blood T cell repertoires in COVID-19. Study background: COVID-19 samples, acute and convalescent, were from the United States, Italy and Spain. T cells, B-cell-depleted T cells, or PBMCs provided the cDNA or gDNA that served as material.

Per the authors' pipeline: The authors estimated nucleated cell counts from reference gene primer amplification. Using immunoSEQ multiplex PCR, the repertoire was profiled, and TCRdb retains in-frame clones only, with some absent. Clone size and V and J calls were adopted from that table, with D and trimming inferred from the DNA. The sample consists of around 300,000 clones, 65% to 90% of them appearing once. The CDR3 is 13 amino acids. Germline CDR1 reads MNHEY; CDR2 reads SVGAGI. The V end was cut by 5 bases, the J end by 8 bases, with 13 bases between. The origin of this receptor is a human donor in a cohort sampled during active COVID-19. The source material was peripheral blood. The chain is built from TRBV6-5 and TRBJ2-1; TRBD2 is a possible D gene (5 bases). CDR3: CASSTLVRDEQFF. In nucleotides, the CDR3 is TGTGCCAGCAGTACACTAGTTAGGGATGAGCAGTTCTTC.